The next 8 T cell receptor beta chains were all read from a single sample in a study of cytotoxic CD8 clonotypes in ibrutinib-treated CLL. Profiled with immunoSEQ multiplex PCR; TCRdb holds only in-frame clones, not every one. This repertoire shows tens of thousands of clones, approximately 82% found once; its top ten account for around 37%. Here the sequenced sample was PBMCs, taken after 24 months of ibrutinib treatment. These receptors were obtained from a human donor with chronic lymphocytic leukemia.

The chain combines TRBV2 with TRBJ1-1; 7 bases align to TRBD1. The CDR3 is made up of 14 amino acids. CDR1 is SNHLY, CDR2 FYNNEI, per germline. V was clipped by 4 bases and J by 4 bases; unmatched bases: 6. The CDR3 loop reads CASSGQGSTTEAFF. For the CDR3, the DNA is TGTGCCAGCAGTGGACAGGGCTCTACCACTGAAGCTTTCTTT.

The rearrangement links TRBV10-3 to TRBJ2-5; either TRBD1 or TRBD2 may fit D (7 bases each). Germline CDR1 and CDR2: ENHRY and SYGVKD. Trimming shortened V by 5 bases and J by 5 bases, and 12 bases separated the two germline ends. The CDR3 totals 13 residues. The CDR3, as DNA: TGTGCCATCAGTCCCCAGGGGGGGGAGACCCAGTACTTC. This encodes CAISPQGGETQYF.

J is TRBJ1-1 and V is TRBV6-6; D is ambiguous. V dropped 7 bases and J dropped 5 bases, with 17 bases sitting between them. The germline CDR1 and CDR2 sequences are MNHNY and SVGAGI (reference sequence). The CDR3 covers 14 residues. The CDR3 coding sequence is TGTGCCAGCACTCAAGACTCGTCTGGGACTGAAGCTTTCTTT. Encoded protein: CASTQDSSGTEAFF.

This chain connects TRBV2 to TRBJ2-1; 11 nucleotides align to TRBD2. CDR3 length: 15 residues. Germline V lookup: CDR1 SNHLY, CDR2 FYNNEI. The V and J ends lost 6 bases and 4 bases, in that order; junction bases with no gene match: 5. Here the CDR3 reads CASRLTSGRYNEQFF. The CDR3 DNA follows: TGTGCCAGCAGGCTTACTAGCGGGAGATACAATGAGCAGTTCTTC.

This chain links TRBV6-5 with TRBJ2-5; 15 nucleotides match TRBD2. The V gene's germline CDR1 is MNHEY and CDR2 SVGAGI. The V and J ends lost 7 bases and 5 bases, in that order; junction bases with no gene match: 5. The CDR3 consists of 15 residues. Here the CDR3 DNA reads TGTGCCAGCACTCGGACTAGCGGGAGGGCCGAGACCCAGTACTTC. Encoded protein: CASTRTSGRAETQYF.

The chain links TRBV6-5 to TRBJ2-1; D is unresolved. Trimming stripped 6 bases from V and 12 bases from J, with 12 bases between. Germline V gene lookup returns CDR1 MNHEY and CDR2 SVGAGI. This CDR3 has 11 amino acids. CDR3 sequence reads: CASRKPPLQFF. CDR3 nucleotides: TGTGCCAGCAGAAAGCCTCCGCTGCAGTTCTTC.

This clone is a singleton in its sample. The chain has TRBV4-3 and TRBJ2-1, with D perhaps matching TRBD1 (6 bases). Germline V gene lookup returns CDR1 LGHNA and CDR2 YSLEER. Between the trimmed V and J ends, which lost 0 bases and 2 bases, there was a span of 14 bases. CDR3 length: 17 residues. DNA for the CDR3: TGCGCCAGCAGCCAAGATTGGGACACTGGCACCTACAATGAGCAGTTCTTC. Protein product: CASSQDWDTGTYNEQFF.

This chain connects TRBV2 to TRBJ2-1, with 11 bases matching TRBD1. Germline V CDR1 and CDR2: SNHLY, FYNNEI. V lost 8 bases to trimming and J lost 12 bases; unmatched junction nucleotides: 12. The CDR3 consists of 14 residues. CDR3 nucleotide sequence: TGTGCCAGCTCACGGGACAGGGGGACTGTGGGGCAGTTCTTC. This encodes CASSRDRGTVGQFF.